This T cell receptor beta chain was retrieved from a study of beta chain features in type 1 diabetes. Notes on the study in general: Among all four CD4+ subsets, Type 1 diabetes patients had TCRB CDR3s that were moderately but significantly shorter. The question left open here concerned HLA type influencing TCRB rearrangement. Patients and controls would be equally affected if PCR favored shorter templates. TCRB repertoires of naive, central memory and Treg cells appeared more similar among patients than among healthy donors.

Of note for this clone: Antigen: not known.

CD4+ cells of the naive, central memory, regulatory and stem cell-like memory types were sorted via CD45RO/CCR7/CD25/CD127/CD95/CD27. Sequenced material consisted of expressed TCRB transcripts (all of the isolated RNA was reverse transcribed). Clones were sequenced by immunoSEQ multiplex PCR, and TCRdb holds only the in-frame ones, with some missing. The data hold some 350,000 clones, with around a tenth observed a single time. The CDR3 spans 16 residues. V was cut by 2 bases and J by 1 base, with 14 bases left in between. Looked up from germline, CDR1 is SGDLS and CDR2 is YYNGEE. Sequencing used central memory CD4+ T cells from blood. This rearrangement joins TRBV9 to TRBJ2-3; D may be TRBD1 (6 bases). The TCR originated in a man between 25 and 39 years old with type 1 diabetes. In nucleotides, the CDR3 is TGTGCCAGCAGCGTGGGGGCAGGGGACGGCACAGATACGCAGTATTTT. Residues: CASSVGAGDGTDTQYF.